Listed here are 26 T cell receptor beta chains from one sample, sequenced in a study of T cells after yellow fever vaccination. TCRdb called the 5' RACE reads again in MiXCR, with one record for every CDR3 protein. The sample holds 150,000 to 200,000 distinct CDR3 sequences, about a tenth seen once. The sample in question was CD8+ T cells sorted from PBMCs, obtained 45 days after the yellow fever booster vaccination. The source of these receptors is a man aged 18-30 years who received the YFV17D yellow fever vaccine.

The chain carries TRBV29-1 and TRBJ2-7; D gene ambiguous. This CDR3 has 16 amino acids. The V end was cut by 0 bases, the J end by 1 base, with 16 bases between. Germline V gene lookup returns CDR1 SQVTM and CDR2 ANQGSEA. The CDR3 sequence is CSVEDETVVGSYEQYF. The CDR3 nucleotides read TGCAGCGTTGAAGATGAAACCGTAGTTGGTTCCTACGAGCAGTACTTC.

V and J are TRBV30 and TRBJ2-5, with 7 bases that match TRBD2. CDR1 is GTSNPN, CDR2 SVGIG, per germline (reference sequence). The CDR3 contains 15 residues. The V and J ends lost 7 bases and 5 bases, in that order; junction bases with no gene match: 16. CDR3 DNA: TGTGCCTTAGCGATCCTAGGGCAGGGAGGGGAGACCCAGTACTTC. As protein: CALAILGQGGETQYF. The variable domain in full, with the rest retrieved from reference TRBV30 and TRBJ2-5, is SQTIHQWPATLVQPVGSPLSLECTVEGTSNPNLYWYRQAAGRGLQLLFYSVGIGQISSEVPQNLSASRPQDRQFILSSKKLLLSDSGFYLCALAILGQGGETQYFGPGTRLLVL.

V is TRBV12-3 or TRBV12-4 and J is TRBJ1-2, with 7 positions matching TRBD1. V trimming: 5 bases; J trimming: 4 bases; junction bases outside the gene matches: 10. The CDR3 has 15 amino acids. In DNA form, the CDR3 reads TGTGCCAGCAGTACAGGACAGGTGGCTAGCTATGGCTACACCTTC. The encoded protein is CASSTGQVASYGYTF.

In its sample, this clonotype was seen a few times. The V call is TRBV2, the J call TRBJ1-1; 8 nucleotides match TRBD1. The V gene's germline CDR1 is SNHLY and CDR2 FYNNEI. J was trimmed by 1 base and V by 9 bases; bases with no gene match: 7. This CDR3 spans 14 amino acids. DNA of the CDR3: TGTGCCAGTGGACAGGGACAGGAGAACACTGAAGCTTTCTTT. Its protein product is CASGQGQENTEAFF.

This clonotype was detected a few times. The chain links TRBV7-2 to TRBJ2-5; 8 bases fit TRBD1. Unmatched junction bases numbered 12, after V lost 0 bases and J lost 9 bases. Germline V gene lookup returns CDR1 SGHTA and CDR2 FQGNSA. The CDR3 length is 16 residues. CDR3 residues: CASSLALRDRGSAQYF. The CDR3 bases are TGTGCCAGCAGCTTAGCTCTCCGAGACAGGGGATCGGCCCAGTACTTC.

The rearrangement links TRBV13 to TRBJ1-5, with TRBD1 identical over 9 bases. With 5 bases clipped from V and 4 bases from J, the junction kept 6 bases outside the gene matches. This CDR3 is built from 15 residues. CDR1 is PRHDT, CDR2 FYEKMQ, per germline (reference sequence). The CDR3 DNA sequence: TGTGCCAGCAGCCAGGGACAGGGCGGGAATCAGCCCCAGCATTTT. Amino acid sequence: CASSQGQGGNQPQHF.

This chain uses TRBV7-7 with TRBJ2-1; TRBD1 matches 7 bases. Germline CDR1 SSHAT, CDR2 FNYEAQ (reference sequence). This CDR3 has 14 amino acids. With 5 bases clipped from V and 6 bases from J, the junction kept 7 bases outside the gene matches. The CDR3 loop is CASSDRPGGNEQFF. In DNA, the CDR3 is TGTGCCAGCAGCGATCGACCAGGGGGCAATGAGCAGTTCTTC.

The sample holds many counts of this clonotype. The chain uses TRBV7-6 and TRBJ2-7, with 8 nucleotides matching TRBD2. Germline V gene data show CDR1 as SGHVS and CDR2 as FNYEAQ. The CDR3 has 15 residues. Unmatched junction bases numbered 7, after V lost 2 bases and J lost 4 bases. The CDR3 nucleotides read TGTGCCAGCAGCTTATCCGGCGGGGGGCAGTACGAGCAGTACTTC. It is translated as CASSLSGGGQYEQYF.

The rearrangement joins TRBV7-9 to TRBJ2-7; no definite D call. In germline, CDR1 is SEHNR, CDR2 FQNEAQ (reference sequence). This CDR3 comprises 14 residues. V was trimmed by 5 bases and J by 2 bases, leaving 13 bases between them. CDR3 sequence (DNA): TGTGCCAGCAGCCAGTCCGACGGCCCCTACGAGCAGTACGTC. Its protein product is CASSQSDGPYEQYV.

The chain couples TRBV13 to TRBJ2-5, with TRBD2 as a possible D gene (6 bases). The CDR3 is 15 residues long. Germline CDR1 PRHDT, CDR2 FYEKMQ (reference sequence). Between the trimmed V and J ends, which lost 5 bases and 5 bases, there was a span of 18 bases. The CDR3 bases are TGTGCCAGCAGCCCGGGGACTCCCGGACCGGAGACCCAGTACTTC. It specifies CASSPGTPGPETQYF.

This chain connects TRBV6-2 or TRBV6-3 to TRBJ2-2; D remains ambiguous. Between the trimmed V and J ends, which lost 3 bases and 6 bases, there was a span of 8 bases. Germline loops: CDR1 MNHEY, CDR2 SVGEGT. This CDR3 is 13 amino acids long. CDR3 region: CASSYGPAGELFF. CDR3 sequence (DNA): TGTGCCAGCAGTTATGGGCCGGCCGGGGAGCTGTTTTTT.

This clonotype was picked up a small number of times. V is TRBV7-2 and J is TRBJ2-1; D is unresolved. V lost 7 bases and J 8 bases, leaving 9 bases between the germline ends. Germline V gene lookup returns CDR1 SGHTA and CDR2 FQGNSA. CDR3 length: 11 amino acids. For the CDR3, the DNA is TGTGCCAGCACCTCCTTCGATGAGCAGTTCTTC. It translates to CASTSFDEQFF.

The chain uses TRBV4-1 and TRBJ2-2; a weak D match, TRBD2 (6 bases). The V and J ends lost 0 bases and 5 bases respectively, with 13 bases between them. The CDR3 extends over 16 amino acids. Germline V gene sequence: CDR1 MGHRA, CDR2 YSYEKL. The CDR3 sequence is CASSQDRAGGTGELFF. In nucleotides, the CDR3 is TGCGCCAGCAGCCAAGATCGGGCAGGAGGGACCGGGGAGCTGTTTTTT.

The chain links TRBV24-1 to TRBJ2-2; D is unclear. The V gene lost 5 bases and the J gene lost 0 bases, with 12 bases spanning the gap. Germline V gives CDR1 KGHDR, CDR2 SFDVKD. The CDR3 contains 16 residues. CDR3 nucleotide sequence: TGTGCCACCAGTGGTTACGGTCGGACGAACACCGGGGAGCTGTTTTTT. This sequence encodes CATSGYGRTNTGELFF.

The chain recombines TRBV18 with TRBJ1-2; a possible D gene is TRBD1 (6 bases). In germline, CDR1 is KGHSH, CDR2 LQKENI. This CDR3 spans 13 amino acids. V was cut by 5 bases and J by 4 bases, with 11 bases left in between. The CDR3 is CASSSDSSYGYTF. CDR3 sequence (DNA): TGTGCCAGCTCATCGGACAGTTCCTATGGCTACACCTTC.

This clonotype was counted between two and nine times. The chain uses TRBV6-4 and TRBJ2-5, with D perhaps TRBD1 or TRBD2 (5 bases each). From germline, CDR1 is MRHNA and CDR2 SNTAGT. V was shortened by 0 bases and J by 4 bases, with 15 bases between the two germline ends. The CDR3 length is 16 residues. The CDR3 DNA follows: TGTGCCAGCAGTGACTCTTACACGGGGCGGTCAGAGACCCAGTACTTC. Amino acid sequence: CASSDSYTGRSETQYF.

The chain joins TRBV4-1 to TRBJ2-7, with 9 bases identical to TRBD2. This CDR3 comprises 15 residues. V lost 2 bases, J lost 2 bases, and 4 bases stayed unmatched. Germline V gives CDR1 MGHRA, CDR2 YSYEKL. This CDR3 reads CASSQIAGVTYEQYF. The CDR3 DNA sequence: TGCGCCAGCAGCCAAATAGCGGGGGTCACCTACGAGCAGTACTTC.

The chain links TRBV4-1 to TRBJ1-1; D unresolved. The CDR3 has 12 residues. V was pared by 4 bases and J by 5 bases, with 8 bases between. Germline V gene data show CDR1 as MGHRA and CDR2 as YSYEKL. For the CDR3, the DNA is TGCGCCAGCAGCCCGACCAATACTGAAGCTTTCTTT. As protein: CASSPTNTEAFF.

This chain connects TRBV20-1 to TRBJ2-1; D ambiguous. V shed 6 bases and J shed 0 bases, with 15 bases lying between them. This CDR3 is built from 15 residues. The germline V gene has CDR1 DFQATT and CDR2 SNEGSKA (reference sequence). DNA for the CDR3: TGCAGTGCCCCGCCCGCATCTAGCTCCTACAATGAGCAGTTCTTC. Translating it yields CSAPPASSSYNEQFF.

There are a few counts of this clonotype. The genes are TRBV10-3 and TRBJ1-1, with 7 bases aligning to TRBD1. The V gene end was trimmed by 6 bases and the J gene end by 6 bases; junction bases not matched to a gene: 4. The CDR3 runs 12 residues. Germline CDR1 reads ENHRY; CDR2 reads SYGVKD. The CDR3 spells CAIRAGTAEAFF. CDR3 nucleotides: TGTGCCATCAGAGCGGGGACAGCTGAAGCTTTCTTT.

This clonotype has more than one count but fewer than ten. The rearrangement links TRBV12-3 or TRBV12-4 to TRBJ1-2, with 8 bases that match TRBD1. This CDR3 region has 12 residues. The ends lost 6 bases at V and 6 bases at J; junction bases unmatched: 3. The CDR3 sequence is CASSPTGDGYTF. Written as DNA, the CDR3 is TGTGCCAGCAGCCCGACAGGGGATGGCTACACCTTC.

The CDR3 is CASAPSIPPYEQYF. Written as DNA, the CDR3 is TGTGCCAGCGCCCCTTCAATCCCCCCCTACGAGCAGTACTTC. V usage is TRBV6-5 and J usage is TRBJ2-7, with D uncertain. Germline V CDR1 and CDR2: MNHEY, SVGAGI. Trimming cost V 8 bases and J 2 bases, with 16 bases left between them. CDR3 size: 14 residues.

This clonotype came up a few times. This rearrangement joins TRBV20-1 to TRBJ2-7; 10 bases match TRBD2. This CDR3 spans 14 amino acids. V lost 6 bases and J lost 0; bases outside the gene matches: 5. The V gene's germline CDR1 is DFQATT and CDR2 SNEGSKA (reference sequence). The CDR3 loop reads CSAWTSGLSYEQYF. In DNA form, the CDR3 reads TGCAGTGCGTGGACTAGCGGACTCTCCTACGAGCAGTACTTC.

In its sample, this clonotype was seen many times. The chain uses TRBV6-2 or TRBV6-3 and TRBJ2-7, with TRBD1 matching over 7 bases. The CDR3 runs 16 residues. Germline trimming cut 0 bases from V and 3 bases from J; bases unmatched to any gene: 8. CDR1 is MNHEY, CDR2 SVGEGT, per germline. The CDR3 reads CASSYSSRQGRYEQYF. In DNA form, the CDR3 reads TGTGCCAGCAGTTACTCAAGCCGACAGGGTCGCTACGAGCAGTACTTC.

This clonotype was seen ten or more times. This chain connects TRBV20-1 to TRBJ2-5; 7 bases are shared with TRBD2. Germline V gives CDR1 DFQATT, CDR2 SNEGSKA (reference sequence). J gave up 4 bases and V 1 base, and 6 bases lay outside the gene matches. CDR3 length: 14 residues. The chain's CDR3 is CSARVGRVTETQYF. The DNA of the CDR3 is TGCAGTGCTAGAGTTGGGAGGGTCACAGAGACCCAGTACTTC.

This clonotype was seen a few times. This chain joins TRBV25-1 and TRBJ1-6; D unresolved. V lost 3 bases, J lost 8 bases, and 17 bases lay in between. This CDR3 has 16 amino acids. Germline V gene lookup returns CDR1 MGHDK and CDR2 SYGVNS. The CDR3 sequence: CASSDVQPALDSPLHF. CDR3 nucleotide sequence: TGTGCCAGCAGTGACGTGCAGCCGGCCCTAGATTCACCCCTCCACTTT.